This is a list of T cell receptor beta chains from one sample in a study of PD-1 blockade in classical Hodgkin lymphoma. The table came from immunoSEQ multiplex PCR; TCRdb's copy has only in-frame clones and leaves some out. The sample contains more than 45,000 clones, 73% of which appear only once. The material sequenced was peripheral blood mononuclear cells (PBMCs), taken before the second cycle of nivolumab. The receptors were sampled from a human donor with classical Hodgkin lymphoma. The CDR3 runs from the conserved cysteine through the conserved F or W. Fields, in order: V gene, CDR3 length, D gene, J gene, clone size, CDR3 DNA, CDR3 protein. D genes are given only for firm matches. Some rows mark clone size as missing; the rest say once, few, many or name a class of expanded clone.

v_gene: TRBV11-2
len: 17
d_gene: TRBD1
j_gene: TRBJ1-4
abundance: .
CDR3nt: TGTGCCAGCAGCTTAAAGGAAACGGGACAGGGGAACAAAAAACTGTTTTTT
CDR3aa: CASSLKETGQGNKKLFF

v_gene: TRBV29-1
len: 12
d_gene: TRBD1
j_gene: TRBJ1-1
abundance: .
CDR3nt: TGCAGCGGGGACAGGATCAACACTGAAGCTTTCTTT
CDR3aa: CSGDRINTEAFF

v_gene: TRBV18
len: 13
d_gene: .
j_gene: TRBJ2-4
abundance: .
CDR3nt: TGTGCCAGCTCCCCCCCGGGCCTCACCATTCAGTACTTC
CDR3aa: CASSPPGLTIQYF

v_gene: TRBV13
len: 14
d_gene: TRBD1
j_gene: TRBJ1-2
abundance: .
CDR3nt: TGTGCCAGCAGCTTCGACAGGGGGAACTATGGCTACACCTTC
CDR3aa: CASSFDRGNYGYTF

v_gene: TRBV7-2
len: 16
d_gene: TRBD1
j_gene: TRBJ1-6
abundance: .
CDR3nt: TGTGCCAGCAGCTTAGCGCCGACAGGGGGCTATTCACCCCTCCACTTT
CDR3aa: CASSLAPTGGYSPLHF

v_gene: TRBV6-5
len: 15
d_gene: TRBD1
j_gene: TRBJ1-2
abundance: .
CDR3nt: TGTGCCAGCATCTCACCCGGGACAGGGATCTATGGCTACACCTTC
CDR3aa: CASISPGTGIYGYTF

v_gene: TRBV6-5
len: 16
d_gene: TRBD1
j_gene: TRBJ2-2
abundance: few
CDR3nt: TGTGCCAGCAGTTACTCGCCAGGGGGCAGGTCCGGGGAGCTGTTTTTT
CDR3aa: CASSYSPGGRSGELFF

v_gene: TRBV9
len: 15
d_gene: .
j_gene: TRBJ2-3
abundance: .
CDR3nt: TGTGCCAGCAGCGTAGATCCGGGGACCACAGATACGCAGTATTTT
CDR3aa: CASSVDPGTTDTQYF

v_gene: TRBV5-6
len: 14
d_gene: TRBD2
j_gene: TRBJ2-7
abundance: .
CDR3nt: TGTGCCAGCAGCTTTACCTCAGGGACTAACGAGCAGTACTTC
CDR3aa: CASSFTSGTNEQYF

v_gene: TRBV5-1
len: 15
d_gene: TRBD2
j_gene: TRBJ2-1
abundance: .
CDR3nt: TGCGCCAGCAGCTCGAGCGGGAGTCCCTACAATGAGCAGTTCTTC
CDR3aa: CASSSSGSPYNEQFF

v_gene: TRBV11-2
len: 18
d_gene: TRBD2
j_gene: TRBJ2-2
abundance: .
CDR3nt: TGTGCCAGCAGACCGACTAGCGGGATTTCCGCGAACACCGGGGAGCTGTTTTTT
CDR3aa: CASRPTSGISANTGELFF

v_gene: TRBV27
len: 13
d_gene: .
j_gene: TRBJ2-7
abundance: .
CDR3nt: TGTGCCAGCAGTTTAGGTAGCTTCGGCGAGCAGTACTTC
CDR3aa: CASSLGSFGEQYF

v_gene: TRBV9
len: 16
d_gene: .
j_gene: TRBJ2-7
abundance: .
CDR3nt: TGTGCCAGCAGCGTCAGGGGGACTCCCGGCCCCTACGAGCAGTACTTC
CDR3aa: CASSVRGTPGPYEQYF

v_gene: TRBV7-9
len: 12
d_gene: .
j_gene: TRBJ1-1
abundance: .
CDR3nt: TGTGCCAGCAGCACACATGGGGATGAAGCTTTCTTT
CDR3aa: CASSTHGDEAFF

v_gene: TRBV7-9
len: 17
d_gene: TRBD2
j_gene: TRBJ2-7
abundance: medium-sized
CDR3nt: TGTGCCAGCAGCTTAGGGAGCGGCGGGAGCTACTCCTACGAGCAGTACTTC
CDR3aa: CASSLGSGGSYSYEQYF

v_gene: TRBV6-6
len: 14
d_gene: TRBD1
j_gene: TRBJ2-7
abundance: few
CDR3nt: TGTGCCAGCAGGGCCGGGACAGCAACCTACGAGCAGTACTTC
CDR3aa: CASRAGTATYEQYF

v_gene: TRBV9
len: 16
d_gene: .
j_gene: TRBJ2-2
abundance: once
CDR3nt: TGTGCCAGCAGCGTAGCTACGGGGGTGGGCACCGGGGAGCTGTTTTTT
CDR3aa: CASSVATGVGTGELFF

v_gene: TRBV7-9
len: 12
d_gene: .
j_gene: TRBJ1-2
abundance: .
CDR3nt: TGTGCCAGCAGCTCACAGGGTGGTGGCTACACCTTC
CDR3aa: CASSSQGGGYTF

v_gene: TRBV6-5
len: 14
d_gene: .
j_gene: TRBJ1-4
abundance: .
CDR3nt: TGTGCCAGCAGTCCGACCCACACGAATGAAAAACTGTTTTTT
CDR3aa: CASSPTHTNEKLFF

v_gene: TRBV11-3
len: 15
d_gene: TRBD2
j_gene: TRBJ2-1
abundance: .
CDR3nt: TGTGCCAGCAGCTTAGATCCCTTAGCGGGAGATGAGCAGTTCTTC
CDR3aa: CASSLDPLAGDEQFF

v_gene: TRBV28
len: 13
d_gene: .
j_gene: TRBJ2-7
abundance: .
CDR3nt: TGTGCCAGCAGCTCCGACAGCTCCTACGAGCAGTACTTC
CDR3aa: CASSSDSSYEQYF

v_gene: TRBV10-3
len: 12
d_gene: .
j_gene: TRBJ1-2
abundance: once
CDR3nt: TGTGCCATCGCAAGAGGGACCGATGGCTACACCTTC
CDR3aa: CAIARGTDGYTF

v_gene: TRBV7-3
len: 13
d_gene: .
j_gene: TRBJ2-7
abundance: .
CDR3nt: TGTGCCAGCAGCTTAGCCGACCCCTACGAGCAGTACTTC
CDR3aa: CASSLADPYEQYF

v_gene: TRBV6-6
len: 15
d_gene: TRBD1
j_gene: TRBJ2-2
abundance: .
CDR3nt: TGTGCCAGCGAACCGGGACAGGGGGATGCCGGGGAGCTGTTTTTT
CDR3aa: CASEPGQGDAGELFF

v_gene: TRBV7-9
len: 14
d_gene: .
j_gene: TRBJ2-3
abundance: .
CDR3nt: TGTGCCAGCAGCTTCCAAGGGGCGGGTGATACGCAGTATTTT
CDR3aa: CASSFQGAGDTQYF

v_gene: TRBV30
len: 14
d_gene: .
j_gene: TRBJ1-1
abundance: .
CDR3nt: TGTGCCTGGAGTGGTCTATTTGGGGGCACTGAAGCTTTCTTT
CDR3aa: CAWSGLFGGTEAFF

v_gene: TRBV10-3
len: 14
d_gene: .
j_gene: TRBJ1-5
abundance: .
CDR3nt: TGTGCCGTCAAGGACAGTAATAGCAATCAGCCCCAGCATTTT
CDR3aa: CAVKDSNSNQPQHF

v_gene: TRBV6-5
len: 12
d_gene: .
j_gene: TRBJ2-7
abundance: .
CDR3nt: TGTGCCAGCAGTTGGGGAGGCTACGAGCAGTACTTC
CDR3aa: CASSWGGYEQYF